This T cell receptor beta chain was captured by sequencing in a study of T cells in Graves' hyperthyroidism and ophthalmopathy. V lost 1 base, J lost 7 bases, and 11 bases lay in between. The germline CDR1 and CDR2 sequences are SQVTM and ANQGSEA. This CDR3 has 13 residues. Pregnant or lactating patients were excluded, as were those with uncontrolled infection or other autoimmune disease. The PBMCs were sourced from fresh peripheral blood (more than 9 ml). Amplification yielded TCR beta CDR3 regions, with RNA transcripts as the source. With the HTBI primer set, the TCR CDR3 went through a first round of RT-PCR. One entry per CDR3 protein, called by TCRdb with MiXCR from the multiplex PCR reads. The data hold approximately 430,000 distinct CDR3 sequences, with roughly 15% observed a single time.

The sample comprised blood. The chain combines TRBV29-1 with TRBJ2-1, with unresolved D. The TCR originated in a man aged 18 to 30 with Graves' ophthalmopathy. The CDR3 DNA sequence: TGCAGCGTTGAAGGGGCAAAAGAGAATGAGCAGTTCTTC. Its protein is CSVEGAKENEQFF.